Detailed here is one T cell receptor beta chain. Its antigen is unidentified. The data derive from a study of radiotherapy plus CTLA-4 blockade in lung cancer. Study-wide results and caveats: Dynamics of early blood T cell clones, together with interferon-beta, were reportedly the best predictors of response. Among blood TCR repertoires after radiotherapy plus ipilimumab, tumor-derived clones expanded.

It was focal radiation plus CTLA-4 blockade with ipilimumab that patients with chemo-refractory metastatic non-small-cell lung cancer received. Method: immunoSEQ multiplex PCR; TCRdb's copy keeps in-frame clones and lacks some. Of over 75,000 clones in the sample, 83% are singletons; the top ten hold 0.84%. The sequencing here drew on peripheral blood, taken from a patient treated with radiotherapy plus ipilimumab. The clonotype originates from a human donor with non-small cell lung cancer who had stable disease on radiotherapy plus ipilimumab.

The CDR3 sequence: CASSWTGGDSYNEQFF. The CDR3 DNA sequence: TGCGCCAGCAGCTGGACAGGGGGCGACTCCTACAATGAGCAGTTCTTC. The V and J genes are TRBV5-1 and TRBJ2-1; TRBD1 matches 11 bases. Trimming cost V 3 bases and J 0 bases; bases outside gene matches: 2. This CDR3 comprises 16 residues. CDR1 and CDR2 (germline): SGHRS, YFSETQ.